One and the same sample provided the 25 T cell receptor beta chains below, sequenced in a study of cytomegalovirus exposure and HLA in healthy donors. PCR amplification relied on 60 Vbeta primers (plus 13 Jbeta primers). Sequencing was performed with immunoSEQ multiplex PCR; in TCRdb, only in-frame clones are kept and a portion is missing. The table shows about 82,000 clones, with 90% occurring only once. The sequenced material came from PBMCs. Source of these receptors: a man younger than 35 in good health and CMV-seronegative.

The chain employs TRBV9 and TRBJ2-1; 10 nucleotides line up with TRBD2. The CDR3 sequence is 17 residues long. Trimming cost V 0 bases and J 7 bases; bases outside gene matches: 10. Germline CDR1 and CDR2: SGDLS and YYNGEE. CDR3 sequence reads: CASSVVGASGSGNEQFF. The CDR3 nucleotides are TGTGCCAGCAGCGTAGTGGGGGCTAGCGGGAGTGGGAATGAGCAGTTCTTC.

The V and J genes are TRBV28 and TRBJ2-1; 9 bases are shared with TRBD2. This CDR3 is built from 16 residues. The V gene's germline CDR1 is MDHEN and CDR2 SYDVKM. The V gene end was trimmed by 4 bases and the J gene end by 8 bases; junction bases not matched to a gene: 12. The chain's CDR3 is CASSSPNSGSRDEQFF. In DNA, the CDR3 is TGTGCCAGCAGTTCCCCAAATAGCGGGAGCCGGGATGAGCAGTTCTTC.

CDR3 protein: CAISSGRSYNEQFF. As DNA, the CDR3 is TGTGCCATCTCGAGCGGGAGGTCCTACAATGAGCAGTTCTTC. The V call is TRBV10-3, the J call TRBJ2-1; 9 bases are shared with TRBD2. The V gene end was trimmed by 8 bases and the J gene end by 1 base; junction bases not matched to a gene: 3. This CDR3 region has 14 residues. Looked up from germline, CDR1 is ENHRY and CDR2 is SYGVKD.

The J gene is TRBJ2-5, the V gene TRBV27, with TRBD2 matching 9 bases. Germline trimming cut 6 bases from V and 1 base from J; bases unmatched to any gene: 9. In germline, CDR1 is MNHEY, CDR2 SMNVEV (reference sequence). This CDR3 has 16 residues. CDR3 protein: CASSLRAGGLQETQYF. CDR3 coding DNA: TGTGCCAGCAGCCTGAGAGCGGGAGGACTCCAAGAGACCCAGTACTTC.

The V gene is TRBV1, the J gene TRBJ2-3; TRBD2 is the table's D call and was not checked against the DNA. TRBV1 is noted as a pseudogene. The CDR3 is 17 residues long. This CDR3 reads CTSSQDRRAGAGDTQYF. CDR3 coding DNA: TGCACCAGCAGCCAAGATCGCCGGGCGGGAGCGGGAGATACGCAGTATTTT.

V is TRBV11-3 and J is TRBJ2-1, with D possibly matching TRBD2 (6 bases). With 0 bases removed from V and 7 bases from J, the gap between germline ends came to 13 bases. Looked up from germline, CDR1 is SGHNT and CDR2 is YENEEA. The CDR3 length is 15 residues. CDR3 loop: CASSLERGLRNEQFF. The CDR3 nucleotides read TGTGCCAGCAGCTTAGAGCGGGGCCTTCGGAATGAGCAGTTCTTC. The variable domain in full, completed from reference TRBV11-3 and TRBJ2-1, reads EAGVVQSPRYKIIEKKQPVAFWCNPISGHNTLYWYLQNLGQGPELLIRYENEEAVDDSQLPKDRFSAERLKGVDSTLKIQPAELGDSAVYLCASSLERGLRNEQFFGPGTRLTVL.

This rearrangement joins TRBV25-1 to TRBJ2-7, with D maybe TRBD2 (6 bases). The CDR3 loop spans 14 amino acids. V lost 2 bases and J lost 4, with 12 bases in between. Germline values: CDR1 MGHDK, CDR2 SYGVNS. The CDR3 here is CASSEPGRGYEQYF. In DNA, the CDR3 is TGTGCCAGCAGTGAACCCGGGCGGGGATACGAGCAGTACTTC.

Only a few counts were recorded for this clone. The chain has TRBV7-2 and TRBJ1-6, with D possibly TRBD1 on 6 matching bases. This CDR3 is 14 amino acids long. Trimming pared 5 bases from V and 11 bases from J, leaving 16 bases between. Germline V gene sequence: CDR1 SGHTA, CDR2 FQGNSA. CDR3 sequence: CASSARTQGTPLHF. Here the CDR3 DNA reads TGTGCCAGCAGCGCAAGGACACAGGGAACACCCCTCCACTTT.

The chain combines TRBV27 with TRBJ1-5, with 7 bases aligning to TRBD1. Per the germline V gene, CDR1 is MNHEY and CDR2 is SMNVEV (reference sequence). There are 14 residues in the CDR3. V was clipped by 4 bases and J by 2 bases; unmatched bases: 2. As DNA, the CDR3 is TGTGCCAGCAGTTACACAGGGGGCAATCAGCCCCAGCATTTT. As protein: CASSYTGGNQPQHF.

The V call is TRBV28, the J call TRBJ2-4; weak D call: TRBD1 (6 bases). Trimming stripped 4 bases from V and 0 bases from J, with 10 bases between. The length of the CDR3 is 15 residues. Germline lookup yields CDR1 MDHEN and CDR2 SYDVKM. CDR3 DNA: TGTGCCAGCAGTTATGGGACATTAGCCAAAAACATTCAGTACTTC. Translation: CASSYGTLAKNIQYF.

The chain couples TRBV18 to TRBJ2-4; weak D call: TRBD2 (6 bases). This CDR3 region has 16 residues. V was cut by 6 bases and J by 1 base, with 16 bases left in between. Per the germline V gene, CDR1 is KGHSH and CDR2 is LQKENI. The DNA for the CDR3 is TGTGCCAGCTCCCCCTCCGGCGGGACCGCCAAAAACATTCAGTACTTC. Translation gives CASSPSGGTAKNIQYF.

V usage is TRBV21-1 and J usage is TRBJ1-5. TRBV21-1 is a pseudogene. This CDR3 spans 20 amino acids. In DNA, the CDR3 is TGTGCCAGCAGTATCAAAAAGCCGTGTTTGCGAGGTGTGGGCAATCAGCCCCAGCATTTT. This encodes CASSIKKPCLRGVGNQPQHF.

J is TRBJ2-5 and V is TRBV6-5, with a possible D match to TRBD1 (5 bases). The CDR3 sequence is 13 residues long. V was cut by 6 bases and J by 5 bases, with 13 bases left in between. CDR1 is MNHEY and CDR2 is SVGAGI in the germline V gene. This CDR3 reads CASSRTIPETQYF. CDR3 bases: TGTGCCAGCAGCCGGACAATACCGGAGACCCAGTACTTC.

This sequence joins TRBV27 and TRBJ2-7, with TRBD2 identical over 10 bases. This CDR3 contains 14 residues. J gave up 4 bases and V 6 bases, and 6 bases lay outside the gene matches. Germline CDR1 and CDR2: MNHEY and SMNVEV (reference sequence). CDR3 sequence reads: CASRSLAGVYEQYF. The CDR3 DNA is TGTGCCAGCAGATCCCTAGCGGGAGTATACGAGCAGTACTTC.

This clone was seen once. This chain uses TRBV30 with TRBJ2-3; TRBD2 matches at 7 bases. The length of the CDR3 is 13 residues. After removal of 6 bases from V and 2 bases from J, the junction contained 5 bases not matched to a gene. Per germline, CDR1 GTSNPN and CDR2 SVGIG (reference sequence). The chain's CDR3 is CACSSGTTDTQYF. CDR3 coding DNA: TGTGCCTGCTCTAGCGGTACCACAGATACGCAGTATTTT.

This chain's CDR3 is CASSGGVHEQYF. For the CDR3, the DNA is TGTGCCAGCAGTGGCGGGGTCCACGAGCAGTACTTC. V gene TRBV28 combines with J gene TRBJ2-7; D may be TRBD2 (6 bases). Germline V gives CDR1 MDHEN, CDR2 SYDVKM. This CDR3 is 12 amino acids long. V was clipped by 5 bases and J by 5 bases, with 10 bases between them.

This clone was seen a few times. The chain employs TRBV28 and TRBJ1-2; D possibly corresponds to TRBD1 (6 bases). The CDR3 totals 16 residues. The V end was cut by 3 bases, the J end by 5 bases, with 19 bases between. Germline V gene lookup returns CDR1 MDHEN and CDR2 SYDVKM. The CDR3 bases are TGTGCCAGCAGTTTCTACATCACCCAGGGGACATATGGCTACACCTTC. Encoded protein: CASSFYITQGTYGYTF.

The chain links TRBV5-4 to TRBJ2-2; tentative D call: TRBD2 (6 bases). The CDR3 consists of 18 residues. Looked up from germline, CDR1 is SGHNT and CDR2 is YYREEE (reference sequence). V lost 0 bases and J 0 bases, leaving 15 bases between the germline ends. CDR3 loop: CASSLDPPGGANTGELFF. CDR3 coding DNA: TGTGCCAGCAGCTTGGATCCCCCGGGCGGGGCGAACACCGGGGAGCTGTTTTTT.

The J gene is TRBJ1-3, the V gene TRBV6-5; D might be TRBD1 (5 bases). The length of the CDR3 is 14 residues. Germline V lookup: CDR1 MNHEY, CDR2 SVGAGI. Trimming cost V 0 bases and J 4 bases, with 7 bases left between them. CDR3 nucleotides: TGTGCCAGCAGTTACTCAGGGGCCGGAAACACCATATATTTT. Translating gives CASSYSGAGNTIYF.

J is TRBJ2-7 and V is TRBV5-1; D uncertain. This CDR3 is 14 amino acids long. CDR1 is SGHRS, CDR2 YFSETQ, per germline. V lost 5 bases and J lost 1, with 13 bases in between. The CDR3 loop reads CASRINSLSYEQYF. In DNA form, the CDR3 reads TGCGCCAGCAGAATAAACAGTCTTTCCTACGAGCAGTACTTC.

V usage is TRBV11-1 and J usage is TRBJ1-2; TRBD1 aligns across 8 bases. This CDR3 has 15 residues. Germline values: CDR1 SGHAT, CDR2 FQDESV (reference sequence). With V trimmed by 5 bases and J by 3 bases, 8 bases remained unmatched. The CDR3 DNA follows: TGTGCCAGCAGCACCGGACAGGGAGGGGACTATGGCTACACCTTC. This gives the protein CASSTGQGGDYGYTF.

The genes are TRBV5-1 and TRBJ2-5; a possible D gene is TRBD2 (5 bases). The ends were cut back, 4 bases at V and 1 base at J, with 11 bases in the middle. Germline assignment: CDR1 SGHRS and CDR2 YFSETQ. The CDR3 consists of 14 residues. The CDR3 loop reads CASSPRTSQETQYF. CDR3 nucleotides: TGCGCCAGCAGCCCTCGTACTAGCCAAGAGACCCAGTACTTC.

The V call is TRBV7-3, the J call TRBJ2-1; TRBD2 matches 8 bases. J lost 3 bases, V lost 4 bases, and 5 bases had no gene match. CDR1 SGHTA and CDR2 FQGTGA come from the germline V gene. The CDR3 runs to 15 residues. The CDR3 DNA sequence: TGTGCCAGCAGCTCAATAGCGGGAATCTACAATGAGCAGTTCTTC. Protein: CASSSIAGIYNEQFF.

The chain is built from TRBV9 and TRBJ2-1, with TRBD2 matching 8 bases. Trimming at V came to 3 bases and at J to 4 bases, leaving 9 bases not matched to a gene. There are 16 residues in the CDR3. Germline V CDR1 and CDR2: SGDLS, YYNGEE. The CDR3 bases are TGTGCCAGCAGCGGACTACTAGCGGCAGCGTACAATGAGCAGTTCTTC. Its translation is CASSGLLAAAYNEQFF.

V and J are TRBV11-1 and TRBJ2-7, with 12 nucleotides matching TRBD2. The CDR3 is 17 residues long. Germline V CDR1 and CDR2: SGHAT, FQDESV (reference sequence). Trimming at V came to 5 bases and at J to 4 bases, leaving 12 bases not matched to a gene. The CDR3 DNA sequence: TGTGCCAGCAGCAACCCCCCGACTAGCGGGAGTAAGTACGAGCAGTACTTC. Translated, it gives CASSNPPTSGSKYEQYF.